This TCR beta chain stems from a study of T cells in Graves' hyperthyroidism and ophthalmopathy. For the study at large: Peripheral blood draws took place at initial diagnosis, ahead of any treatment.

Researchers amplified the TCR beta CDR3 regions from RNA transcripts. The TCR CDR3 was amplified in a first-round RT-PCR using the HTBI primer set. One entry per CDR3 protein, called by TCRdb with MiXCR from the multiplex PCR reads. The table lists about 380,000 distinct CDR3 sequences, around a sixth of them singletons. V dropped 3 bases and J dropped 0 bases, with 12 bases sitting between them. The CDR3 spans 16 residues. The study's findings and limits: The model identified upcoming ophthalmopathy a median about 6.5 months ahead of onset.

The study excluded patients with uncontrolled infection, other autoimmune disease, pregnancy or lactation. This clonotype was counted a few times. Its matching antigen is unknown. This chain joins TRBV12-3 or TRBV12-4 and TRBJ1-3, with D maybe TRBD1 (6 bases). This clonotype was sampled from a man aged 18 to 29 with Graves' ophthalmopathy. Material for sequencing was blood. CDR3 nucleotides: TGTGCCAGCAGTTTCAGGGGTGAAGGCTCTGGAAACACCATATATTTT. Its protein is CASSFRGEGSGNTIYF.